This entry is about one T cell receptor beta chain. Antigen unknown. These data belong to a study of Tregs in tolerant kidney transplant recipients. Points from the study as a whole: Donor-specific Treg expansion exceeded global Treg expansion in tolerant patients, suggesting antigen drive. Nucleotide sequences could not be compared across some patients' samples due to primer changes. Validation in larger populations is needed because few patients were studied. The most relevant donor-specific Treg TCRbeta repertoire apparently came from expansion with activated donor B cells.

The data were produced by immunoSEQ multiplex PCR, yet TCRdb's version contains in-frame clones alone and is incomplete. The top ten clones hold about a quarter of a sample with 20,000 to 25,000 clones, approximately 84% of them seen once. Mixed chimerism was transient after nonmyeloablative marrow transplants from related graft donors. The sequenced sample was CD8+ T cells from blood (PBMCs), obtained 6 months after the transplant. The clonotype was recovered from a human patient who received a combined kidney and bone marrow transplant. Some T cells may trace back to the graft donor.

The CDR3 region is CASSGSSGYGYTF. The CDR3 region has the DNA TGTGCCAGCAGCGGATCCAGCGGCTATGGCTACACCTTC. The chain is built from TRBV9 and TRBJ1-2; D unresolved. Germline-derived CDR1 and CDR2 are SGDLS and YYNGEE. CDR3 length: 13 amino acids. V dropped 3 bases and J dropped 4 bases, with 10 bases sitting between them. The whole variable domain, remainder taken from reference TRBV9 and TRBJ1-2, is DSGVTQTPKHLITATGQRVTLRCSPRSGDLSVYWYQQSLDQGLQFLIQYYNGEERAKGNILERFSAQQFPDLHSELNLSSLELGDSALYFCASSGSSGYGYTFGSGTRLTVV.